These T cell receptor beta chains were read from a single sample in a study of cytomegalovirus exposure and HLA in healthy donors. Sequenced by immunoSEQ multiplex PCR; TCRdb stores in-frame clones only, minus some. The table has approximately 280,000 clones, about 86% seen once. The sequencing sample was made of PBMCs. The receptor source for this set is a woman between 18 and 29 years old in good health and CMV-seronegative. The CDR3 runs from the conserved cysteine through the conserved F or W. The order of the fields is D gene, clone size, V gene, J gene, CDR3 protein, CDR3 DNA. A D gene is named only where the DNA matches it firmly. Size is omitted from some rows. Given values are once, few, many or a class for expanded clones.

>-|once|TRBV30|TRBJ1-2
CAWSEGGYGYTF
TGTGCCTGGAGTGAGGGCGGGTATGGCTACACCTTC
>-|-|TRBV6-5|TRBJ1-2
CASGEQGFGGYTF
TGTGCCAGCGGTGAACAGGGTTTTGGTGGCTACACCTTC
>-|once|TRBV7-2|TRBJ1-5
CASSFNSRDQPQHF
TGTGCCAGCAGCTTTAATAGTCGGGATCAGCCCCAGCATTTT
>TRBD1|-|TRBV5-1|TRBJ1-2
CASSLGDRAYGYTF
TGCGCCAGCAGCTTGGGGGACAGGGCCTATGGCTACACCTTC
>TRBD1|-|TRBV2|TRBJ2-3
CASRWGQGDTDTQYF
TGTGCCAGCCGTTGGGGACAGGGGGACACAGATACGCAGTATTTT
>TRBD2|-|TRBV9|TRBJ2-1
CASSPRSKAGVYNEQFF
TGTGCCAGCAGCCCCCGGTCGAAAGCGGGAGTGTACAATGAGCAGTTCTTC
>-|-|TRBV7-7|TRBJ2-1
CASSLVWTAYNEQFF
TGTGCTAGCAGCTTAGTCTGGACAGCTTACAATGAGCAGTTCTTC
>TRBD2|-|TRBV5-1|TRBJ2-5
CASSLNVLGTSGAYQETQYF
TGCGCCAGCAGCTTGAATGTGTTGGGGACTAGCGGAGCCTACCAAGAGACCCAGTACTTC
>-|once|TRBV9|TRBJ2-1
CASSVDLIPVEQFF
TGTGCCAGCAGCGTAGATCTTATCCCCGTTGAGCAGTTCTTC
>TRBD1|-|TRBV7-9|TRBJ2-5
CASSFPGQGPGTQYF
TGTGCCAGCAGCTTTCCGGGACAGGGCCCAGGGACCCAGTACTTC
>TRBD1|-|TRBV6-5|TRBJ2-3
CASSYSRDRTQYF
TGTGCCAGCAGTTACTCCAGGGACAGGACGCAGTATTTT
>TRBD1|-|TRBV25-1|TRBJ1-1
CASSEGQGADTEAFF
TGTGCCAGCAGTGAAGGACAGGGGGCGGACACTGAAGCTTTCTTT
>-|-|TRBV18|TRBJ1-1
CASSRGSRDTEAFF
TGTGCCAGCTCACGGGGCAGTCGGGACACTGAAGCTTTCTTT
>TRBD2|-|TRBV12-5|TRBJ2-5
CASGLTSGSQETQYF
TGTGCTAGTGGTTTAACTAGCGGGAGCCAAGAGACCCAGTACTTC
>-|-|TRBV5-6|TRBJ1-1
CASSLAGDTEAFF
TGTGCCAGCAGCTTGGCGGGGGACACTGAAGCTTTCTTT
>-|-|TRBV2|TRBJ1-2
CASSGQEDFFNYGYTF
TGTGCCAGCAGTGGACAGGAGGACTTTTTTAACTATGGCTACACCTTC
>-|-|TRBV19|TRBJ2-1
CASSLRTTSSYNEQFF
TGTGCCAGTAGTTTGAGGACTACGAGCTCCTACAATGAGCAGTTCTTC
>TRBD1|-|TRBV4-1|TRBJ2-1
CASSQAQGGSYNEQFF
TGCGCCAGCAGCCAAGCACAGGGGGGTTCTTACAATGAGCAGTTCTTC
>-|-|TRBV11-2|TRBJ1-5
CASSSGRRGKNSNQPQHF
TGTGCCAGCAGCTCTGGGCGGCGGGGGAAGAATAGCAATCAGCCCCAGCATTTT
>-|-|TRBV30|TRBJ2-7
CAWRISFERSEQYF
TGTGCCTGGAGGATATCCTTCGAGCGAAGCGAGCAGTACTTC
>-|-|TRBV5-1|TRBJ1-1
CASSPGTQYAENTEAFF
TGCGCCAGCAGCCCCGGGACACAGTACGCAGAGAACACTGAAGCTTTCTTT
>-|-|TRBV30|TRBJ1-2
CAWSPLGPGMGYGYTF
TGTGCCTGGAGTCCCCTCGGTCCGGGGATGGGCTATGGCTACACCTTC
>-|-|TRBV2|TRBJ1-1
CASRQENTEAFF
TGTGCCAGCAGACAGGAGAACACTGAAGCTTTCTTT
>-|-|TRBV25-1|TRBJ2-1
CASSERGRGVWNEQFF
TGTGCCAGCAGTGAAAGAGGACGGGGAGTTTGGAATGAGCAGTTCTTC
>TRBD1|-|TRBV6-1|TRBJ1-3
CASSERGQISGNTIYF
TGTGCCAGCAGTGAAAGGGGACAGATCTCTGGAAACACCATATATTTT
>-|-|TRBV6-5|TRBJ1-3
CASSYSEGSGNTIYF
TGTGCCAGCAGTTACTCGGAGGGCTCTGGAAACACCATATATTTT
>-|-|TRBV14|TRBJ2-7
CASSQGRGVYEQYF
TGTGCCAGCAGCCAAGGCAGGGGAGTCTACGAGCAGTACTTC
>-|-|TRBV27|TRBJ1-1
CASSFGGRIGNTEAFF
TGTGCCAGCAGTTTTGGGGGGAGAATCGGGAACACTGAAGCTTTCTTT